In its sample, the clone carrying this T cell receptor beta chain was seen many times. This specimen includes other DNA sequences encoding the same CDR3. The sample comes from a study of T cell responses to AZD1222 COVID-19 vaccine. Per germline, CDR1 LNHDA and CDR2 SQIVND (reference sequence). V dropped 1 base and J dropped 5 bases, with 6 bases sitting between them. This CDR3 comprises 13 residues. TCRdb keeps only in-frame clones here, not all; method: immunoSEQ multiplex PCR. The sample lists about 160,000 clones; approximately 87% were seen once. This sequence originates from an adult who received the AZD1222 COVID-19 vaccine. Material: peripheral blood, obtained 28 days after the second AZD1222 dose. The V gene is TRBV19, the J gene TRBJ1-5; D is undetermined. The CDR3 spells CASSIGRDQPQHF. In DNA, the CDR3 is TGTGCCAGTAGTATAGGCCGGGATCAGCCCCAGCATTTT.